The 25 T cell receptor beta chains reported below all come from one sample, sequenced in a study of identifying expanded T cells in peripheral blood. Some clones are missing from TCRdb's copy, which holds only in-frame ones; the method was immunoSEQ multiplex PCR. Of 95,000 to 100,000 clones listed, around nine tenths were seen once; the top ten hold approximately 17%. Sequenced sample: blood. The receptors derive from a person aged 18 to 70 in good health.

The CDR3: CATSRDRGGGQPQHF. Here the CDR3 DNA reads TGTGCCACCAGCAGAGATAGAGGGGGCGGTCAGCCCCAGCATTTT. This chain uses TRBV15 with TRBJ1-5, with TRBD1 identical over 7 bases. Unmatched junction bases numbered 5, after V lost 0 bases and J lost 6 bases. Germline CDR1 reads LNHNV; CDR2 reads YYDKDF (reference sequence). CDR3 length: 15 residues.

The chain employs TRBV5-4 and TRBJ2-1; TRBD1 matches at 9 bases. The CDR3 is 16 residues long. V lost 4 bases to trimming and J lost 3 bases; unmatched junction nucleotides: 8. Germline CDR1 is SGHNT and CDR2 is YYREEE (reference sequence). CDR3 amino acids: CASSQGPGQGYNEQFF. The CDR3 nucleotides read TGTGCCAGCAGCCAGGGCCCGGGACAGGGCTACAATGAGCAGTTCTTC.

The chain combines TRBV15 with TRBJ2-5, with D perhaps TRBD2 (5 bases). CDR1 and CDR2 from the germline V gene are LNHNV and YYDKDF (reference sequence). The CDR3 loop spans 17 amino acids. Trimming took 2 bases from V and 5 from J, leaving 21 bases between them. The CDR3 reads CATSRSTDPRGGETQYF. The DNA of the CDR3 is TGTGCCACCAGCAGATCCACGGACCCTCGCGGCGGGGAGACCCAGTACTTC.

This chain uses TRBV7-2 with TRBJ2-7; possibly TRBD1 for D (7 bases). The germline V and J ends were trimmed by 6 bases and 0 bases, with 15 bases remaining between them. Germline V gives CDR1 SGHTA, CDR2 FQGNSA. CDR3 size: 15 residues. As DNA, the CDR3 is TGTGCCAGCAGGGAGGGGGCAGGGGGCTCCTACGAGCAGTACTTC. Its protein is CASREGAGGSYEQYF.

CDR3 amino acids: CASGGTDLYNEQFF. CDR3 nucleotides: TGTGCCAGCGGAGGGACTGACTTATACAATGAGCAGTTCTTC. This chain joins TRBV6-5 and TRBJ2-1, with a possible D match to TRBD2 (6 bases). Trimming shortened V by 8 bases and J by 4 bases, and 15 bases separated the two germline ends. Germline V gene lookup returns CDR1 MNHEY and CDR2 SVGAGI. This CDR3 is 14 amino acids long.

V usage is TRBV6-6 and J usage is TRBJ2-2; 10 bases agree with TRBD2. CDR1 and CDR2 from the germline V gene are MNHNY and SVGAGI (reference sequence). CDR3 length: 15 amino acids. Losses at the gene ends were 6 bases for V and 7 bases for J; bases not matched to a gene: 8. This CDR3 is CASRIAGGRGGELFF. CDR3 in DNA: TGTGCCAGCAGGATAGCGGGGGGTCGTGGCGGGGAGCTGTTTTTT.

The DNA for the CDR3 is TGTGCCAGCAGTTACTCGACCAGCTGGGGAACTGAAGCTTTCTTT. Protein: CASSYSTSWGTEAFF. This rearrangement joins TRBV6-6 to TRBJ1-1; D remains ambiguous. Between the trimmed V and J ends, which lost 0 bases and 5 bases, there was a span of 13 bases. The germline CDR1 and CDR2 sequences are MNHNY and SVGAGI (reference sequence). The CDR3 spans 15 residues.

This chain uses TRBV29-1 with TRBJ2-7, with 10 bases that match TRBD1. Germline CDR1 reads SQVTM; CDR2 reads ANQGSEA. The CDR3 runs 14 residues. Trimming took 7 bases from V and 3 from J; bases not matched to a gene: 9. The CDR3 reads CSAGAGTGVYEQYF. CDR3 nucleotide sequence: TGCAGCGCCGGTGCCGGGACAGGGGTCTACGAGCAGTACTTC.

This CDR3 is CASSADSSYEQYF. CDR3 DNA sequence: TGTGCCAGCAGTGCAGACAGCTCCTACGAGCAGTACTTC. The chain couples TRBV25-1 to TRBJ2-7, with D possibly matching TRBD1 (5 bases). The CDR3 is 13 amino acids. Germline-derived CDR1 and CDR2 are MGHDK and SYGVNS. Trimming left V 4 bases short and J 0 bases short, with 7 bases between.

The chain joins TRBV27 to TRBJ2-1, with a tentative D call TRBD2 (6 bases). Germline values: CDR1 MNHEY, CDR2 SMNVEV (reference sequence). The CDR3 consists of 14 residues. The germline V and J ends were trimmed by 5 bases and 0 bases, with 8 bases remaining between them. CDR3: CASSIGGSYNEQFF. Here the CDR3 DNA reads TGTGCCAGCAGTATCGGGGGCTCCTACAATGAGCAGTTCTTC.

V gene TRBV27 combines with J gene TRBJ1-3; D is ambiguous. Germline V CDR1 and CDR2: MNHEY, SMNVEV (reference sequence). The V end lost 2 bases, the J end lost 0 bases, and 8 bases lay between the germline ends. The CDR3 consists of 15 residues. CDR3 nucleotide sequence: TGTGCCAGCAGTTTAGGGAGCAGCTCTGGAAACACCATATATTTT. Its protein product is CASSLGSSSGNTIYF.

This chain joins TRBV19 and TRBJ1-2; D is uncertain. Trimming removed 7 bases from V and 5 bases from J, with 8 bases in between. The CDR3 spans 11 residues. In germline, CDR1 is LNHDA, CDR2 SQIVND (reference sequence). CDR3 in DNA: TGTGCCAGTAATGGTGGGTATGGCTACACCTTC. Translation: CASNGGYGYTF.

The chain combines TRBV4-3 with TRBJ2-6; maybe TRBD2 (5 bases). CDR3 length: 19 amino acids. Looked up from germline, CDR1 is LGHNA and CDR2 is YSLEER. V lost 0 bases, J lost 0 bases, and 15 bases lay in between. For the CDR3, the DNA is TGCGCCAGCAGCCAAGAAGAGGGTTCTTTCTACTCTGGGGCCAACGTCCTGACTTTC. Amino acid sequence: CASSQEEGSFYSGANVLTF.

The V gene is TRBV7-2, the J gene TRBJ1-6; D is possibly TRBD1 (6 bases). Per germline, CDR1 SGHTA and CDR2 FQGNSA. Trimming cost V 5 bases and J 8 bases, with 16 bases left between them. This CDR3 is built from 15 residues. CDR3 in DNA: TGTGCCAGCAGCGCCCTACAGGGTGCGGATTCACCCCTCCACTTT. Its translation is CASSALQGADSPLHF. Looking up the rest from reference TRBV7-2 and TRBJ1-6 gives the full variable domain: GAGVSQSPSNKVTEKGKDVELRCDPISGHTALYWYRQSLGQGLEFLIYFQGNSAPDKSGLPSDRFSAERTGGSVSTLTIQRTQQEDSAVYLCASSALQGADSPLHFGNGTRLTVT.

The V call is TRBV28, the J call TRBJ1-1; tentatively, D is TRBD1 (6 bases). The CDR3 sequence is 14 residues long. Trimming cost V 7 bases and J 6 bases, with 18 bases left between them. The V gene's germline CDR1 is MDHEN and CDR2 SYDVKM. The CDR3 protein is CASNAPGDMAEAFF. The CDR3 bases are TGTGCCAGCAATGCCCCCGGGGACATGGCTGAAGCTTTCTTT.

The chain joins TRBV7-9 to TRBJ2-7, with D maybe TRBD1 (5 bases). Germline V gives CDR1 SEHNR, CDR2 FQNEAQ (reference sequence). This CDR3 is built from 17 residues. The V gene lost 7 bases and the J gene lost 3 bases, with 25 bases spanning the gap. The CDR3 bases are TGTGCCAGCACTTCCGATTATATAGGGGCCTTTAGCTACGAGCAGTACTTC. It is translated as CASTSDYIGAFSYEQYF.

The gene calls are TRBV9 and TRBJ1-1, with D hard to call. Germline V gene data show CDR1 as SGDLS and CDR2 as YYNGEE. The germline V and J ends were trimmed by 4 bases and 1 base, with 11 bases remaining between them. The CDR3 length is 14 residues. The DNA for the CDR3 is TGTGCCAGCAGCCCCAGGATGGCGAACACTGAAGCTTTCTTT. Protein product: CASSPRMANTEAFF.

This chain uses TRBV5-6 with TRBJ1-5; 7 positions match TRBD1. Germline V gives CDR1 SGHDT, CDR2 YYEEEE. Trimming took 1 base from V and 3 from J; bases not matched to a gene: 10. The length of the CDR3 is 17 residues. This chain's CDR3 is CASSLLGRGTINQPQHF. CDR3 DNA sequence: TGTGCCAGCAGCTTGCTGGGCAGGGGGACAATCAATCAGCCCCAGCATTTT.

This chain uses TRBV25-1 with TRBJ2-7; D gene ambiguous. Germline V gene sequence: CDR1 MGHDK, CDR2 SYGVNS. V was cut by 3 bases and J by 2 bases, with 14 bases left in between. The CDR3 consists of 15 residues. The CDR3 protein is CASSDSHYGAYEQYF. CDR3 sequence (DNA): TGTGCCAGCAGTGATAGTCACTATGGGGCCTACGAGCAGTACTTC.

This rearrangement joins TRBV7-6 to TRBJ2-5; the D is unclear. The V gene's germline CDR1 is SGHVS and CDR2 FNYEAQ. V was trimmed by 1 base and J by 4 bases, leaving 10 bases between them. CDR3 length: 14 residues. This CDR3 reads CASSLVPNAETQYF. CDR3 sequence (DNA): TGTGCCAGCAGCTTAGTACCAAACGCAGAGACCCAGTACTTC. Complete variable domain (other parts from reference TRBV7-6 and TRBJ2-5): GAGVSQSPRYKVTKRGQDVALRCDPISGHVSLYWYRQALGQGPEFLTYFNYEAQQDKSGLPNDRFSAERPEGSISTLTIQRTEQRDSAMYRCASSLVPNAETQYFGPGTRLLVL.

V and J are TRBV18 and TRBJ1-5; D might be TRBD1 (5 bases). Germline V CDR1 and CDR2: KGHSH, LQKENI. V was cut by 3 bases and J by 2 bases, with 14 bases left in between. The CDR3 totals 16 residues. CDR3 nucleotides: TGTGCCAGCTCACCTGCAGGACACGGGCGCAATCAGCCCCAGCATTTT. Translating it yields CASSPAGHGRNQPQHF.

This clone showed up just once. J is TRBJ2-1 and V is TRBV7-2; D ambiguous. This CDR3 has 14 residues. The V end was cut by 4 bases, the J end by 6 bases, with 13 bases between. Germline V gene sequence: CDR1 SGHTA, CDR2 FQGNSA. The CDR3 loop reads CASSSFGMFNEQFF. CDR3 coding DNA: TGTGCCAGCAGCTCCTTTGGAATGTTCAATGAGCAGTTCTTC.

V usage is TRBV18 and J usage is TRBJ2-7; tentatively, D is TRBD2 (6 bases). V was cut by 4 bases and J by 2 bases, with 12 bases left in between. The CDR3 has 14 residues. Per the germline V gene, CDR1 is KGHSH and CDR2 is LQKENI. CDR3 in amino acids: CASSRAAGTYEQYF. The CDR3 bases are TGTGCCAGCTCACGGGCGGCGGGGACCTACGAGCAGTACTTC.

The J gene is TRBJ2-3, the V gene TRBV5-4, with 8 nucleotides matching TRBD2. The CDR3 length is 18 residues. V gave up 7 bases and J gave up 3 bases; unmatched junction bases: 19. CDR1 is SGHNT and CDR2 is YYREEE in the germline V gene (reference sequence). CDR3 sequence: CASSAPYLAGGLTDTQYF. Here the CDR3 DNA reads TGTGCCAGCTCCGCACCGTACCTTGCGGGGGGTCTTACAGATACGCAGTATTTT. Complete variable domain (other parts from reference TRBV5-4 and TRBJ2-3): ETGVTQSPTHLIKTRGQQVTLRCSSQSGHNTVSWYQQALGQGPQFIFQYYREEENGRGNFPPRFSGLQFPNYSSELNVNALELDDSALYLCASSAPYLAGGLTDTQYFGPGTRLTVL.

The chain couples TRBV9 to TRBJ2-3; D may match TRBD1 or TRBD2 (6 bases each). The germline V gene encodes CDR1 SGDLS and CDR2 YYNGEE. Trimming shortened V by 4 bases and J by 7 bases, and 16 bases separated the two germline ends. The CDR3 extends over 14 amino acids. CDR3 loop: CASSSSGAKNTQYF. In DNA form, the CDR3 reads TGTGCCAGCAGCTCTTCGGGGGCCAAGAATACGCAGTATTTT.